One sample yielded the 3 T cell receptor beta chains listed below, sequenced in a study of human T cells and chemical hapten exposure. Via MiXCR, TCRdb re-called the 5' RACE reads, giving one row per CDR3 protein. There are about 140,000 distinct CDR3 sequences in the sample; around 4% occur only once, and 1.2% to 1.5% lies in the top ten. Total RNA was extracted from unfractionated whole blood. The receptor source for this set is a female donor in good health.

This clonotype was counted ten times or more. V gene TRBV7-2 combines with J gene TRBJ1-4, with 9 bases aligning to TRBD1. The CDR3 totals 17 residues. Looked up from germline, CDR1 is SGHTA and CDR2 is FQGNSA. The ends lost 5 bases at V and 8 bases at J; junction bases unmatched: 15. The CDR3 is CASSPRQGVTGGEKLFF. The CDR3 DNA is TGTGCCAGCAGCCCCCGACAGGGGGTAACCGGGGGAGAAAAACTGTTTTTT.

This clonotype was detected many times. J is TRBJ2-5 and V is TRBV29-1; D might be TRBD1 or TRBD2, each matching 5 bases. The V and J ends lost 5 bases and 4 bases respectively, with 11 bases between them. Germline CDR1 reads SQVTM; CDR2 reads ANQGSEA. The CDR3 spans 12 residues. In DNA, the CDR3 is TGCAGCGTTACTGCCGGGACAGAGACCCAGTACTTC. It yields the protein CSVTAGTETQYF.

This clonotype has a count of ten or more. The V and J genes are TRBV5-1 and TRBJ2-3; 11 bases line up with TRBD2. The trim removed 0 bases at V and 4 bases at J, leaving 4 bases unmatched. Germline V gene sequence: CDR1 SGHRS, CDR2 YFSETQ. The CDR3 totals 16 residues. The CDR3 sequence is CASSLVAGGPADTQYF. For the CDR3, the DNA is TGCGCCAGCAGCTTGGTAGCGGGGGGGCCCGCAGATACGCAGTATTTT. Combining the CDR3 with reference TRBV5-1 and TRBJ2-3 gives the whole variable domain KAGVTQTPRYLIKTRGQQVTLSCSPISGHRSVSWYQQTPGQGLQFLFEYFSETQRNKGNFPGRFSGRQFSNSRSEMNVSTLELGDSALYLCASSLVAGGPADTQYFGPGTRLTVL.